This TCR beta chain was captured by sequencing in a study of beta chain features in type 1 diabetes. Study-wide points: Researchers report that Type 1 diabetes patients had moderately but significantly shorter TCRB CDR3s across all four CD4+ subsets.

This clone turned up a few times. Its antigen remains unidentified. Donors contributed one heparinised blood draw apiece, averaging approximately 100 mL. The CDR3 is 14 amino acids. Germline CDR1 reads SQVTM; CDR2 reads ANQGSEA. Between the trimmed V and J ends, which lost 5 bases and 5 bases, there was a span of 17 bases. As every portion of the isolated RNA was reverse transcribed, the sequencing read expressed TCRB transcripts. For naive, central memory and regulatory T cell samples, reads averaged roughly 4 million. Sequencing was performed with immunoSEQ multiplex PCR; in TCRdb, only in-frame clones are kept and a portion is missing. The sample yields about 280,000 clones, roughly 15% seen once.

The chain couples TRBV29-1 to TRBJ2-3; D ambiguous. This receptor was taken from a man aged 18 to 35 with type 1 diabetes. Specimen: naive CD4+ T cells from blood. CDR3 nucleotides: TGCAGCGTTTTAACCCGGAGCTTGGTAGATACGCAGTATTTT. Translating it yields CSVLTRSLVDTQYF.